This entry concerns a single T cell receptor beta chain. Antigen specificity is unknown. These data are taken from a study of post-analysis software for immune sequencing data. Study-level background: Disease trajectories encompassed relapsing-remitting, secondary progressive and progressive-relapsing multiple sclerosis.

Study-level results: Samples made in the same batch grouped tightly together by F measure. Relative to controls, patients had a few TRBV segments at higher frequency, with TRBV5-6, TRBV5-1 and TRBV20-1 among these.

With 3 bases removed from V and 0 bases from J, the gap between germline ends came to 9 bases. The CDR3 extends over 13 amino acids. Germline CDR1 DFQATT, CDR2 SNEGSKA (reference sequence). Researchers reported that TCR beta cDNA libraries carried unique molecular identifiers. One entry per CDR3 protein, called by TCRdb with MiXCR from the PCR reads. The table has more than 500,000 distinct CDR3 sequences, 34% seen once. The TCR was taken from a girl younger than 18 with multiple sclerosis. Sequencing input: blood. The gene calls are TRBV20-1 and TRBJ2-7; tentative D call: TRBD2 (6 bases). The CDR3 spells CSASGGISYEQYF. The CDR3 DNA sequence: TGCAGTGCTAGCGGAGGGATCTCCTACGAGCAGTACTTC.